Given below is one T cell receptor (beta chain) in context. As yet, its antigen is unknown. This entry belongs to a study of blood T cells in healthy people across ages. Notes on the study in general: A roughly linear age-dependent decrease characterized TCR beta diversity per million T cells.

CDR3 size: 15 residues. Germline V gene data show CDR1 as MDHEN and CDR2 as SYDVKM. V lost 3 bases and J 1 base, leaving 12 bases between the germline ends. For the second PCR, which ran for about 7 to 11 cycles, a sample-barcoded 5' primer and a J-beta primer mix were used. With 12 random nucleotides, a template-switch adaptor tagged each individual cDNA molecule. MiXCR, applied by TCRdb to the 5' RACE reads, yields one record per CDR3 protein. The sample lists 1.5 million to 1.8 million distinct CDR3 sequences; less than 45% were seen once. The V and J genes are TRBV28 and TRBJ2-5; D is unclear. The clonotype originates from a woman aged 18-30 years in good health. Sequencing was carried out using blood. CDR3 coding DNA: TGTGCCAGCAGTTTGGAGAATGCAGCCCAAGAGACCCAGTACTTC. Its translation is CASSLENAAQETQYF.